The 6 T cell receptor beta chains below were found in one sample sequenced in a study of blood T cells in healthy people across ages. Using a J-beta primer mix together with a sample-barcoded 5' primer, a second PCR was run for about 7 to 12 cycles. TCRdb reprocessed the 5' RACE reads with MiXCR, giving one entry per CDR3 protein. Of approximately 800,000 distinct CDR3 sequences listed, 20% to 30% were seen once; the top ten hold about 3%. These records were also assigned to another study, of T cells of mothers and their children.

Sequenced input: blood. The receptor set was obtained from a boy aged 5-17 years in good health.

This sequence joins TRBV29-1 and TRBJ2-5, with D unclear. The CDR3 sequence is 11 residues long. Germline assignment: CDR1 SQVTM and CDR2 ANQGSEA. Trimming stripped 3 bases from V and 5 bases from J, with 7 bases between. CDR3 protein: CSVEVQETQYF. The CDR3 DNA is TGCAGCGTTGAGGTCCAGGAGACCCAGTACTTC.

Details on this clonotype: The junction departs from germline at one end; a sequencing error may be responsible. The rearrangement uses TRBV6-5 and TRBJ1-1; tentatively, D is TRBD1 (5 bases). Germline lookup yields CDR1 MNHEY and CDR2 SVGAGI. The CDR3 is made up of 14 amino acids. CDR3 nucleotides: TGTACCAGCAGTAAACAGGTTTATAGCACTGAAGCTTTCTTT. Protein sequence: CTSSKQVYSTEAFF.

This chain connects TRBV12-5 to TRBJ2-7; D gene ambiguous. CDR3 length: 13 amino acids. CDR1 and CDR2 (germline): LGHNT, FRNRAP. With 5 bases removed from V and 0 bases from J, the gap between germline ends came to 8 bases. CDR3 sequence reads: CASGMGSSYEQYF. The CDR3 DNA follows: TGTGCTAGTGGTATGGGTAGCTCCTACGAGCAGTACTTC.

This clonotype showed up just a few times. The chain combines TRBV20-1 with TRBJ2-3; D possibly matches TRBD1 or TRBD2 (5 bases each). The germline CDR1 and CDR2 sequences are DFQATT and SNEGSKA (reference sequence). This CDR3 comprises 16 residues. Trimming cost V 3 bases and J 6 bases, with 22 bases left between them. The CDR3 DNA is TGCAGTGCTAGCCGTTGGGTCAGGGACCCCAGGGATACGCAGTATTTT. It is translated as CSASRWVRDPRDTQYF.

The rearrangement joins TRBV9 to TRBJ2-2; D remains unclear. V was trimmed by 0 bases and J by 0 bases, leaving 3 bases between them. The germline CDR1 and CDR2 sequences are SGDLS and YYNGEE. The length of the CDR3 is 14 residues. CDR3 residues: CASSVEANTGELFF. CDR3 in DNA: TGTGCCAGCAGCGTAGAAGCGAACACCGGGGAGCTGTTTTTT. The variable domain in full, completed from reference TRBV9 and TRBJ2-2, reads DSGVTQTPKHLITATGQRVTLRCSPRSGDLSVYWYQQSLDQGLQFLIQYYNGEERAKGNILERFSAQQFPDLHSELNLSSLELGDSALYFCASSVEANTGELFFGEGSRLTVL.

The chain is built from TRBV5-1 and TRBJ1-2; maybe TRBD1 (5 bases). The germline V gene has CDR1 SGHRS and CDR2 YFSETQ. CDR3 length equals 13 residues. V shed 6 bases and J shed 4 bases, with 13 bases lying between them. CDR3 sequence (DNA): TGCGCCAGCAACCAGGGTGGGCCCTATGGCTACACCTTC. Translation gives CASNQGGPYGYTF.